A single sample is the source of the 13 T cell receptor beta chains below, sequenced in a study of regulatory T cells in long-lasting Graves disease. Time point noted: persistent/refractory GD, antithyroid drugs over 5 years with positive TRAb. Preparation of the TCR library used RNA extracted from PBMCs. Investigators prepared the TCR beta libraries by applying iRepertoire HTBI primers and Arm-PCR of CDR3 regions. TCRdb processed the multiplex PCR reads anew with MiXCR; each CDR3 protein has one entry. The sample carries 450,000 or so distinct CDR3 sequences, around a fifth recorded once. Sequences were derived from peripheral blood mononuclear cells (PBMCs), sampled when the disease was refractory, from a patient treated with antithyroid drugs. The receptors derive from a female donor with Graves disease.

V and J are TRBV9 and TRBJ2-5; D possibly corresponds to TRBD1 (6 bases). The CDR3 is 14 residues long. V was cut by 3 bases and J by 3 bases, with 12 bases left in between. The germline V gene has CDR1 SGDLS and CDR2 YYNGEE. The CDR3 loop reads CASSGRGGEETQYF. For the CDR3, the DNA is TGTGCCAGCAGCGGAAGAGGGGGTGAAGAGACCCAGTACTTC.

As DNA, the CDR3 is TGTGCCAGCAGTTGGGGGACAGGCTACACCTTC. Amino acid sequence: CASSWGTGYTF. V and J are TRBV12-3 or TRBV12-4 and TRBJ1-2; D perhaps matches TRBD1 (6 bases). The germline V and J ends were trimmed by 4 bases and 8 bases, with 8 bases remaining between them. CDR3 size: 11 residues.

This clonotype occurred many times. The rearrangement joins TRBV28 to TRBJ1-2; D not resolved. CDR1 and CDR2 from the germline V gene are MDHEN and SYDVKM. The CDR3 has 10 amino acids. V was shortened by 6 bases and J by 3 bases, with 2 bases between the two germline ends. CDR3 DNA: TGTGCCAGCAGCCACTATGGCTACACCTTC. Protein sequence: CASSHYGYTF.

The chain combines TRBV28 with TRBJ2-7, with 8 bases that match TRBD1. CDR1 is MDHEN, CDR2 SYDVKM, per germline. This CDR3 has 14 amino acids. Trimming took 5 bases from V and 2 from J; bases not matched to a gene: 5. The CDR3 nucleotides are TGTGCCAGCAGTCCGACAGGGGACCCCTACGAGCAGTACTTC. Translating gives CASSPTGDPYEQYF.

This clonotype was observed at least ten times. The CDR3 is CASSEVRQTNTEAFF. The CDR3 DNA reads TGTGCCAGCAGTGAAGTTCGCCAGACGAACACTGAAGCTTTCTTT. This chain links TRBV2 with TRBJ1-1; D ambiguous. This CDR3 is 15 amino acids long. V lost 1 base, J lost 1 base, and 10 bases lay in between. Germline CDR1 reads SNHLY; CDR2 reads FYNNEI.

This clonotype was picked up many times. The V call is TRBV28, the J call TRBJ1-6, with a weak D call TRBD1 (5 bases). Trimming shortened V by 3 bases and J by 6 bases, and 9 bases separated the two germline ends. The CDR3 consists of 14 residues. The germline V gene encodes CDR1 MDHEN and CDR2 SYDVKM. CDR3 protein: CASSFPRGNSPLHF. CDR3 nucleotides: TGTGCCAGCAGTTTTCCTAGGGGTAATTCACCCCTCCACTTT. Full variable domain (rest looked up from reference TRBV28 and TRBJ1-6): DVKVTQSSRYLVKRTGEKVFLECVQDMDHENMFWYRQDPGLGLRLIYFSYDVKMKEKGDIPEGYSVSREKKERFSLILESASTNQTSMYLCASSFPRGNSPLHFGNGTRLTVT.

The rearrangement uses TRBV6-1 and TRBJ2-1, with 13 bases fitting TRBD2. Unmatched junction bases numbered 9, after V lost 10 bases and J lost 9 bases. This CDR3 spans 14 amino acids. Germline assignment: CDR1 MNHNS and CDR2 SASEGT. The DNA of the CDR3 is TGTGCCACGAAGGGACTAGCGGGATGGGGTGAGCAGTTCTTC. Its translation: CATKGLAGWGEQFF.

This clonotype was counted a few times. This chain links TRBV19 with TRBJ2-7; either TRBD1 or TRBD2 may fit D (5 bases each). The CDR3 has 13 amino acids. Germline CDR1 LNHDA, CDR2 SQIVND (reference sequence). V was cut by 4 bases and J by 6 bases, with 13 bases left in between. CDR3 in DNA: TGTGCCAGTAGTACATCCAGGGACCCCGAGCAGTACTTC. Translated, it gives CASSTSRDPEQYF.

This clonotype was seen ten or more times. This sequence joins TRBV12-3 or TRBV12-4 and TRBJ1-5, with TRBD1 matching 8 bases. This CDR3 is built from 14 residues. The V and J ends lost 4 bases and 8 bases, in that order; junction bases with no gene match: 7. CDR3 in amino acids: CASSSTGGNEPQHF. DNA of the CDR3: TGTGCCAGCAGTTCTACAGGGGGTAATGAGCCCCAGCATTTT.

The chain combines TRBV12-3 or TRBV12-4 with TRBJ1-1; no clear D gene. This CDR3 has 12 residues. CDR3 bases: TGTGTCCTAACCCGCGGGAACACTGAAGCTTTCTTT. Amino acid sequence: CVLTRGNTEAFF.

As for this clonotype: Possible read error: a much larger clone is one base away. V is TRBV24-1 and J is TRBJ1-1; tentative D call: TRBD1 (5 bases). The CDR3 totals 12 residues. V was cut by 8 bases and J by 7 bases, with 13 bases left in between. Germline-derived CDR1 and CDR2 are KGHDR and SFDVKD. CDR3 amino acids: CATIGRVGEAFF. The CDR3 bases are TGTGCCACCATTGGCAGGGTCGGTGAAGCTTTCTTT.

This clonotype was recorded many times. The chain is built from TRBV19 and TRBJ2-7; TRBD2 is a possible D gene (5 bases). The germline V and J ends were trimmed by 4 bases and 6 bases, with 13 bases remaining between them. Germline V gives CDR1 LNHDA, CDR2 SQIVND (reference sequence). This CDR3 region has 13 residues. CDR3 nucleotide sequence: TGTGCCAGTAGTAACGGACTGGGGTTCGAGCAGTACTTC. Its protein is CASSNGLGFEQYF.

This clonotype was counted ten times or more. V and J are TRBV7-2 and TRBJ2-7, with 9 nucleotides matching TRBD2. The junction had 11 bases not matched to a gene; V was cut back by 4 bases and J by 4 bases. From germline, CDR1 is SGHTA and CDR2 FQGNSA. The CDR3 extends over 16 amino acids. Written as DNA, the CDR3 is TGTGCCAGCAGCTCAGGGGTAGCGGGAGTGGGGTACGAGCAGTACTTC. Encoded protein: CASSSGVAGVGYEQYF.